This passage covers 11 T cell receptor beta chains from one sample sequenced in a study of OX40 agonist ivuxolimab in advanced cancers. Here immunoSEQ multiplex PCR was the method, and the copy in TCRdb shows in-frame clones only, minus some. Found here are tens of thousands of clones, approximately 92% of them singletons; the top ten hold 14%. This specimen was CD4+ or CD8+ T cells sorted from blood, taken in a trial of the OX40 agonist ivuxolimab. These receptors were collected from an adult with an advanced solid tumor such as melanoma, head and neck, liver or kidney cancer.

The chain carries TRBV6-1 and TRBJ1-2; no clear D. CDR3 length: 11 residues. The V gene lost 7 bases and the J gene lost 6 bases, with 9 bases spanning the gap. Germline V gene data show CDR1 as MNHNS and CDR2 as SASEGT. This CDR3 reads CASMATNGYTF. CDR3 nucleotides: TGTGCCAGCATGGCTACTAATGGCTACACCTTC.

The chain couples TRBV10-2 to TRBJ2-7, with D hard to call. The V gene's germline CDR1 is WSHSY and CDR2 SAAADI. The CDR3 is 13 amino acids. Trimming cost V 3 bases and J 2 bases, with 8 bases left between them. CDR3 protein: CASSESSAYEQYF. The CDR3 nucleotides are TGCGCCAGCAGTGAATCATCGGCCTACGAGCAGTACTTC.

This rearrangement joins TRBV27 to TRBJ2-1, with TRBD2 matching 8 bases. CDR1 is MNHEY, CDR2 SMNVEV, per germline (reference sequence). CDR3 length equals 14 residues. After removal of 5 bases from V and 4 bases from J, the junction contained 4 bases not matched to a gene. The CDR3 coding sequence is TGTGCCAGCAGTATTACTAGCGGTTACAATGAGCAGTTCTTC. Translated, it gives CASSITSGYNEQFF.

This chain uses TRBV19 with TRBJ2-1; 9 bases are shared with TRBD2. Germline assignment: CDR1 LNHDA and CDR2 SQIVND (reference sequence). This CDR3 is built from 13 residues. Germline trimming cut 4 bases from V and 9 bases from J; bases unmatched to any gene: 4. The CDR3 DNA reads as TGTGCCAGTAGTAGCGGGAGGGCCCGTGAGCAGTTCTTC. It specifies CASSSGRAREQFF.

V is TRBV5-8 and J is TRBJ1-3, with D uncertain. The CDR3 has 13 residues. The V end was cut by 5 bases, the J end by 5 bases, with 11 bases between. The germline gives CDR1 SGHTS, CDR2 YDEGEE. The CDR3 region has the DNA TGTGCCAGCAGGCCCGGTACCCGAAACACCATATATTTT. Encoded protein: CASRPGTRNTIYF.

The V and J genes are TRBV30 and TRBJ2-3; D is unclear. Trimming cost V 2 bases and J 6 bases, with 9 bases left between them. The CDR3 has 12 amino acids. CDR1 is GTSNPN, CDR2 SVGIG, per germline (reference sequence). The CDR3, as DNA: TGTGCCTGGAGTTCAGTCGAGGATACGCAGTATTTT. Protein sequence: CAWSSVEDTQYF.

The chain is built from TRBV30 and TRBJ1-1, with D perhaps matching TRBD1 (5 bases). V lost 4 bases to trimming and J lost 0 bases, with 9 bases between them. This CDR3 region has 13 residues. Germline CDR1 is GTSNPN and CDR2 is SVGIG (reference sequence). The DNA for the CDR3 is TGTGCCTGGATCGACAGAATGAACACTGAAGCTTTCTTT. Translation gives CAWIDRMNTEAFF.

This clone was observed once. CDR3 in amino acids: CASSQGFLLDTEAFF. DNA of the CDR3: TGCGCCAGCAGCCAAGGTTTTCTACTGGACACTGAAGCTTTCTTT. The V gene is TRBV4-1, the J gene TRBJ1-1; D is ambiguous. CDR3 size: 15 residues. CDR1 is MGHRA, CDR2 YSYEKL, per germline. V was cut by 1 base and J by 3 bases, with 12 bases left in between.

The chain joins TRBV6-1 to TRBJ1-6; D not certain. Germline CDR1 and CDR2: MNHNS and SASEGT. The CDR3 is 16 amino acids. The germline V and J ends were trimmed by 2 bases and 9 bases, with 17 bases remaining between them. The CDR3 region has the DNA TGTGCCAGCAGTGAATATGGCCCCGTGATCACTTCACCCCTCCACTTT. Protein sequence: CASSEYGPVITSPLHF.

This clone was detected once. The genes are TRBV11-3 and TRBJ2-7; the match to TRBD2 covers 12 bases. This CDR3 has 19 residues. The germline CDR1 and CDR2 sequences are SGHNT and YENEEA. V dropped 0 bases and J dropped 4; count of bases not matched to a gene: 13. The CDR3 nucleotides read TGTGCCAGCAGCTTAGATCTCTTCACCCTAGCGGGGGGGAATTACGAGCAGTACTTC. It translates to CASSLDLFTLAGGNYEQYF.

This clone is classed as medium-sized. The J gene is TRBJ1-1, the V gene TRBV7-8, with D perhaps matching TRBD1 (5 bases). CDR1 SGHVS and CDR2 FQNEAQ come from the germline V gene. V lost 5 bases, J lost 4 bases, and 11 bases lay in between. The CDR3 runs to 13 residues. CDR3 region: CASSPGQATEAFF. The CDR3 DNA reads TGTGCCAGCAGCCCTGGACAAGCCACTGAAGCTTTCTTT.